This T cell receptor (beta chain) appears in the sequencing data of a study of identical twins. General study results and limits: Within twin pairs, the out-of-frame alpha sequences they shared showed excess low generation probability. Zero-insertion results could be subject to partial confounding by invariant MAIT and iNKT cells.

V lost 6 bases, J lost 5 bases, and 9 bases lay in between. CDR3 length: 12 residues. One entry per CDR3 protein results from TCRdb running MiXCR on the 5' RACE reads. The data show around 680,000 distinct CDR3 sequences, 8% to 9% seen once. On this clonotype: Its antigen is unknown.

The same sample was also studied in work on yellow fever vaccine responses in identical twins. According to that study: Twins reportedly mounted vaccine T cell responses that seemed partly convergent, partly personalized.

This sequence originates from a woman aged 18-29 years in good health. The chain links TRBV12-3 or TRBV12-4 to TRBJ2-3; D perhaps matches TRBD1 (6 bases). Material for sequencing was PBMCs. CDR3: CASSHREDTQYF. The CDR3 nucleotides are TGTGCCAGCAGCCACAGGGAAGATACGCAGTATTTT.